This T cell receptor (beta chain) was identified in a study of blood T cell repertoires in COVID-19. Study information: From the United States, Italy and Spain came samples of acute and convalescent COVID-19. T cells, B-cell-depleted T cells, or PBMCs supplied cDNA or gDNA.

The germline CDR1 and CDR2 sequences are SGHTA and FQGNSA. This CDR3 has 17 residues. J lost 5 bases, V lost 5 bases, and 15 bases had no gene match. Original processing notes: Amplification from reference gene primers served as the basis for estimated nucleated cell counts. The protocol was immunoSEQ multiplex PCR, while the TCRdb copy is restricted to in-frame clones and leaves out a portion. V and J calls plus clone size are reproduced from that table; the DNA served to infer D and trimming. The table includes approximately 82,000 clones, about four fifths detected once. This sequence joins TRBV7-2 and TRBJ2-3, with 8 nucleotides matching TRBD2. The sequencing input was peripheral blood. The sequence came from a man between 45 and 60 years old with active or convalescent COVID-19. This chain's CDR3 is CASSAPVAGGRKDTQYF. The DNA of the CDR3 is TGTGCCAGCAGCGCGCCTGTCGCGGGGGGCCGGAAAGATACGCAGTATTTT.